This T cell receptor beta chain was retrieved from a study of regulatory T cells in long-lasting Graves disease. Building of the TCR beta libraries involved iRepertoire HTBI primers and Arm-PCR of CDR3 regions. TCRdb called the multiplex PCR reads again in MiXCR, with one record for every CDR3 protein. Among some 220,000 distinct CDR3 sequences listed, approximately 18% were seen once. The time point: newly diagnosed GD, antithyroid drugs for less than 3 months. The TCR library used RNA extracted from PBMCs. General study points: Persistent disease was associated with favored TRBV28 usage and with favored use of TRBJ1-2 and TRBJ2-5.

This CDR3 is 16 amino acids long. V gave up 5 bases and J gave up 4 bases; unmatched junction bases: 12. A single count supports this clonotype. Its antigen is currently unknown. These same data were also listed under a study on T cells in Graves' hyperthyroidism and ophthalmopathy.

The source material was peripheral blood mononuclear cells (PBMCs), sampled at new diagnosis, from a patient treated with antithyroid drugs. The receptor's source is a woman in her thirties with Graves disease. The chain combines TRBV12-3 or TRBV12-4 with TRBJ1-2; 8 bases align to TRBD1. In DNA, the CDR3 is TGTGCCAGCAGTACGGGGGCAGGGGGCTACCCCTATGGCTACACCTTC. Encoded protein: CASSTGAGGYPYGYTF.